This TCR beta chain stems from a study of blood T cell repertoires in COVID-19. For this clone: A junction boundary mismatches the germline segment, possibly from a read error.

In terms of age and location, participants ranged from roughly 18 to 100 years and lived in under 30 US areas. Participant-reported clinical history was the basis for cohort assignment. The CDR3 sequence is 13 residues long. The germline CDR1 and CDR2 sequences are SGHKS and YYEKEE (reference sequence). Original methodology: The assay estimated nucleated cells by amplifying reference gene primers. TCRdb keeps only in-frame clones here, not all; method: immunoSEQ multiplex PCR. Clone size and V and J calls were adopted from that table, with D and trimming inferred from the DNA. The sample carries a few hundred thousand clones, 80% to 95% recorded once.

The J gene is TRBJ1-5, the V gene TRBV5-5, with no clear D. This TCR derives from a woman in her thirties or forties who had been exposed to COVID-19. Sequenced material: PBMCs or T cells enriched from blood (not recorded which). The CDR3 DNA reads TGTGCCAGCAGTTTGGACGGGGTTCAGCCCCAGCATTTT. Translated, it gives CASSLDGVQPQHF.